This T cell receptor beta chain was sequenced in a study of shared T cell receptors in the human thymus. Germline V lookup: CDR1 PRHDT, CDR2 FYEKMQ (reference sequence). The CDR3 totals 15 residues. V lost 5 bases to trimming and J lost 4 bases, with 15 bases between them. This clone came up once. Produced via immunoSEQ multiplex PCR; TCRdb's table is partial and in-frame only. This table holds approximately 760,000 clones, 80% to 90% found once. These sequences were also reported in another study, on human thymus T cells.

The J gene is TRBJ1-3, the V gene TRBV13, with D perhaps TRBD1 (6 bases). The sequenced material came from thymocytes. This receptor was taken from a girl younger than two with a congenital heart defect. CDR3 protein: CASSPTRGAGNTIYF. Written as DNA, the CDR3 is TGTGCCAGCAGCCCTACGCGGGGGGCAGGAAACACCATATATTTT.